This TCR beta chain derives from a study of OX40 agonist ivuxolimab in advanced cancers. Study-level information: Eligibility admitted prior anti-PD-1, anti-PD-L1 or anti-CTLA-4 therapy; roughly 39% had some.

This table comes from immunoSEQ multiplex PCR, and its TCRdb copy is limited to in-frame clones, with some not included. The profile shows tens of thousands of clones, more than 80% of them singletons. The CDR3 has 18 amino acids. The J segment lost 0 bases and the V segment lost 6 bases, leaving 13 bases of the junction unmatched. Germline V lookup: CDR1 SNHLY, CDR2 FYNNEI. The receptor comes from an adult with an advanced solid tumor such as melanoma, head and neck, liver or kidney cancer. The gene calls are TRBV2 and TRBJ1-5, with 8 bases lining up with TRBD1. Specimen: CD4+ or CD8+ T cells sorted from blood, collected in a trial of the OX40 agonist ivuxolimab. The DNA for the CDR3 is TGTGCCAGCAGCGAGGGCGGGACAGGACGGTTTAGCAATCAGCCCCAGCATTTT. Translated, it gives CASSEGGTGRFSNQPQHF.